This T cell receptor (beta chain) was documented in a study of cytomegalovirus exposure and HLA in healthy donors. Across the study: The Caucasian-associated ancestry cluster contained 81% of the roughly 400 genotyped donors.

Comment on this clone: No antigen is known for it.

13 Jbeta primers and 60 Vbeta primers were used for the PCR. The assay was immunoSEQ multiplex PCR, and TCRdb's table has in-frame clones only and misses some. The table has about 150,000 clones, approximately 81% seen once; the top ten hold 1.3% to 1.5%. Study results and caveats: In a later analysis, around 18,000 TCR beta sequences were associated with HLA alleles at 0.05 false discovery rate.

This CDR3 has 16 residues. Trimming at V came to 1 base and at J to 2 bases, leaving 5 bases not matched to a gene. Germline V CDR1 and CDR2: SGHNT, YENEEA. This sequence originates from a man between 18 and 29 years old in good health and CMV-seronegative. J is TRBJ2-7 and V is TRBV11-3; 10 bases match TRBD1. The source material was PBMCs. In DNA form, the CDR3 reads TGTGCCAGCAGCTTAGGAGTAGGACAGGGGGCCTACGAGCAGTACTTC. This gives the protein CASSLGVGQGAYEQYF.